This T cell receptor beta chain is from a study of cytomegalovirus exposure and HLA in healthy donors. Primers: 60 Vbeta forward and 13 Jbeta reverse. Repertoires were generated with immunoSEQ multiplex PCR, while TCRdb's copy carries only in-frame clones and drops some. The sample has roughly 120,000 clones, over 60% seen once. General study results and limits: Analyzed later, association rates of TCRs varied across HLA loci, with DRB1 most and HLA-C fewest.

With respect to this clone: Antigen unknown.

This sequence was found in a woman aged 40-49 years in good health and CMV-seropositive. Sequencing used PBMCs.

The CDR3 sequence: CASSPARGRAGQYF. The CDR3 bases are TGTGCCAGTAGTCCCGCCCGAGGGAGGGCGGGGCAGTACTTC. The chain recombines TRBV19 with TRBJ2-7; 7 bases are a match to TRBD2. Germline CDR1 LNHDA, CDR2 SQIVND (reference sequence). This CDR3 has 14 residues. The trim removed 5 bases at V and 9 bases at J, leaving 13 bases unmatched.